Described below is a single T cell receptor beta chain sequence and its context. Its antigen is unknown. This specimen includes other DNA sequences encoding the same CDR3. The entry originates in a study of shared clonotypes between healthy human individuals. Assay used: immunoSEQ multiplex PCR; TCRdb lists only in-frame clones, some missing. The sample has hundreds of thousands of clones, roughly 72% seen once. This CDR3 region has 13 residues. The germline V and J ends were trimmed by 5 bases and 3 bases, with 8 bases remaining between them. The germline gives CDR1 MNHEY, CDR2 SMNVEV (reference sequence). Study outcomes and limitations: Naive subsets typically showed greater estimated richness than memory subsets. Sequencing depth was expected to affect clonotype sharing among donors.

The chain recombines TRBV27 with TRBJ1-3, with unresolved D. The source of this sequence is a woman aged 25 to 39 in good health. The sample was memory CD4+ T cells sorted from blood. The subset: CD45RA-negative fraction. The CDR3 sequence: CASSPSGGNTIYF. The CDR3 nucleotides read TGTGCCAGCAGTCCATCGGGTGGAAACACCATATATTTT.